The 7 T cell receptor beta chains reported below all come from one sample, sequenced in a study of T cell repertoires in cytomegalovirus infection. TCRdb analysed the reads with MiXCR anew, one entry per CDR3 protein. The sample lists 150,000 to 200,000 distinct CDR3 sequences; under 25% were seen once. Sequencing was carried out using PBMCs. The receptors stem from a human donor in good health (CMV status not recorded). Some clones in this sample may be carry-over from other donors' samples.

This clonotype came up a few times. The J gene is TRBJ2-7, the V gene TRBV2; maybe TRBD1 (6 bases). CDR1 is SNHLY and CDR2 is FYNNEI in the germline V gene. Trimming took 4 bases from V and 0 from J, leaving 7 bases between them. The CDR3 loop spans 13 amino acids. Here the CDR3 reads CASSVDSSYEQYF. The CDR3 DNA reads TGTGCCAGCAGTGTGGACAGCTCCTACGAGCAGTACTTC.

This clonotype was recorded at least ten times. The chain uses TRBV7-9 and TRBJ2-6; no firm D call. The CDR3 loop spans 13 amino acids. CDR1 is SEHNR and CDR2 is FQNEAQ in the germline V gene (reference sequence). V was cut by 8 bases and J by 3 bases, with 8 bases left in between. This CDR3 is CASGGGGANVLTF. The CDR3 nucleotides are TGTGCCAGCGGTGGCGGTGGGGCCAACGTCCTGACTTTC.

Note on this clonotype: It may be a read error: a sequence one base away is much more abundant. The V and J genes are TRBV11-2 and TRBJ1-3; D ambiguous. The germline gives CDR1 SGHAT, CDR2 FQNNGV. CDR3 length: 11 amino acids. CDR3 amino acids: CARSLENTIYF. CDR3 bases: TGTGCCCGCAGCCTAGAGAACACCATATATTTT.

The gene calls are TRBV12-3 or TRBV12-4 and TRBJ2-1, with 12 positions matching TRBD2. This CDR3 is built from 17 residues. V shed 4 bases and J 7 bases; nucleotides not matched to a gene: 11. The CDR3 sequence is CASSSAPGLAGLNEQFF. CDR3 DNA sequence: TGTGCCAGCAGTTCCGCGCCAGGACTAGCGGGGCTTAATGAGCAGTTCTTC.

This clonotype was found a few times. This rearrangement joins TRBV6-5 to TRBJ2-1; D is unresolved. V was shortened by 0 bases and J by 4 bases, with 4 bases between the two germline ends. Per germline, CDR1 MNHEY and CDR2 SVGAGI. This CDR3 is built from 13 residues. The CDR3 loop reads CASSYSRYNEQFF. In DNA, the CDR3 is TGTGCCAGCAGTTACTCGAGGTACAATGAGCAGTTCTTC.

This chain links TRBV6-8 with TRBJ1-6; D is unclear. The CDR3 has 14 amino acids. Germline loops: CDR1 MNHGY, CDR2 SAAAGT. The V end lost 1 base, the J end lost 10 bases, and 11 bases lay between the germline ends. CDR3 amino acids: CASSYYPNGSPLHF. The DNA for the CDR3 is TGTGCCAGCAGTTACTATCCGAACGGGTCACCCCTCCACTTT.

The CDR3 region is CASSSRGRGAFF. The CDR3 DNA reads TGTGCCAGCAGCTCGAGGGGCAGAGGAGCTTTCTTT. J is TRBJ1-1 and V is TRBV12-3 or TRBV12-4, with D maybe TRBD1 (5 bases). V dropped 6 bases and J dropped 10 bases, with 15 bases sitting between them. The CDR3 spans 12 residues.